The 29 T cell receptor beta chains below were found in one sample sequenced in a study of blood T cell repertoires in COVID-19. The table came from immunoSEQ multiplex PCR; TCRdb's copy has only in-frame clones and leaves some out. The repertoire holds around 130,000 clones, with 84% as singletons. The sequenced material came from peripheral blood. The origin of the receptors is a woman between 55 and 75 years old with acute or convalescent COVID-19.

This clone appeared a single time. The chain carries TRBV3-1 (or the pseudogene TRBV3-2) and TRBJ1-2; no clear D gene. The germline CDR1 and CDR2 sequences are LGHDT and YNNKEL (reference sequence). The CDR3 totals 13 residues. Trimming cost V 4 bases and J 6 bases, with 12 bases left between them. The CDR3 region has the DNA TGTGCCAGCAGCCTAAGCCCTGCCGATGGCTACACCTTC. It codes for CASSLSPADGYTF.

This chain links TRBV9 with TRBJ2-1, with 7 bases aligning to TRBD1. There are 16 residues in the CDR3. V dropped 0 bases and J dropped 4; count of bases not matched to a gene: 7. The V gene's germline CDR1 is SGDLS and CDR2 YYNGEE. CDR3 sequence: CASSVGGQVEYNEQFF. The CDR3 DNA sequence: TGTGCCAGCAGCGTAGGAGGACAGGTTGAGTACAATGAGCAGTTCTTC.

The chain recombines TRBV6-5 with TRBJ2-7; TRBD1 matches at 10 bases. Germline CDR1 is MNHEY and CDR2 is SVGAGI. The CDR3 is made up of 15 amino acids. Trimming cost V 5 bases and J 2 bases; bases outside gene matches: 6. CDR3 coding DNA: TGTGCCAGCAGTCTCCGGGACAGGGGAGCCTACGAGCAGTACTTC. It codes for CASSLRDRGAYEQYF.

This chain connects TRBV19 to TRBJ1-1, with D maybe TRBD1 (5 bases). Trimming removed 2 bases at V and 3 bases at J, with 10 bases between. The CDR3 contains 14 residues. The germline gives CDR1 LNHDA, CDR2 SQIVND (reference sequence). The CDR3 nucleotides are TGTGCCAGTAGTATAAGGGGCAGGCACACTGAAGCTTTCTTT. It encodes CASSIRGRHTEAFF.

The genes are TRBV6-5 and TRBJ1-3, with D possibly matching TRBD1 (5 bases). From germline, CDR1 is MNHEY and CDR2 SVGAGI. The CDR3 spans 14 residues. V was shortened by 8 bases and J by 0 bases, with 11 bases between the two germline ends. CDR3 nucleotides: TGTGCCAGCCGCGACAGAAGCTCTGGAAACACCATATATTTT. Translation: CASRDRSSGNTIYF.

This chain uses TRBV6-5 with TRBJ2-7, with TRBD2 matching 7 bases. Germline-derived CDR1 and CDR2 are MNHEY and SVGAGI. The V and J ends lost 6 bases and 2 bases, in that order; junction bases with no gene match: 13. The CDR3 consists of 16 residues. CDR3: CASSYLGRGNPYEQYF. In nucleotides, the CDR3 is TGTGCCAGCAGCTACCTCGGGCGGGGGAATCCCTACGAGCAGTACTTC.

Here the CDR3 reads CASRRQGTGELFF. The CDR3 bases are TGTGCCAGCAGGCGACAGGGTACCGGGGAGCTGTTTTTT. The V gene is TRBV2, the J gene TRBJ2-2, with 7 bases that match TRBD1. This CDR3 is built from 13 residues. Germline loops: CDR1 SNHLY, CDR2 FYNNEI. Losses at the gene ends were 6 bases for V and 5 bases for J; bases not matched to a gene: 3.

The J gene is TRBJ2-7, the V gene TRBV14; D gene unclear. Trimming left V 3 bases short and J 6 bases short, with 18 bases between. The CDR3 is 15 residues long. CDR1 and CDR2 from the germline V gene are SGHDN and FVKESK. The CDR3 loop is CASSHTAETATEQYF. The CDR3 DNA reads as TGTGCCAGCAGCCACACTGCGGAGACCGCTACCGAGCAGTACTTC.

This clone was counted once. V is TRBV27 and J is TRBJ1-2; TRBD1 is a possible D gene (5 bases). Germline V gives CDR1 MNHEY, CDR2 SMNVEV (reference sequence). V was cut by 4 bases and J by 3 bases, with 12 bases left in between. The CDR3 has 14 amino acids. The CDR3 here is CASSSLGVDYGYTF. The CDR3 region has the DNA TGTGCCAGCAGTTCCTTAGGGGTCGACTATGGCTACACCTTC.

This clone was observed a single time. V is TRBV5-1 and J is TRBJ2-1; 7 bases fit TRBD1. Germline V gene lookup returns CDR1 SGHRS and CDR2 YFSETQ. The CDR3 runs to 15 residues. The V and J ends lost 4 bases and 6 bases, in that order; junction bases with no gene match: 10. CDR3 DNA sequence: TGCGCCAGCAGCCCAAGGACAGGAGAGGGCAATGAGCAGTTCTTC. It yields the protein CASSPRTGEGNEQFF.

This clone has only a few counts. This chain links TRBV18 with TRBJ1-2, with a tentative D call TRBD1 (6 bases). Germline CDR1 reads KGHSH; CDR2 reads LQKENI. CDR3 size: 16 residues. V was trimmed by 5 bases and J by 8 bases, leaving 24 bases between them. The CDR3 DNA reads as TGTGCCAGCTCATCGGACAGCAGTCCGAGCGTTCGGGGCTACACCTTC. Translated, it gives CASSSDSSPSVRGYTF. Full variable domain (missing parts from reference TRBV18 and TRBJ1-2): NAGVMQNPRHLVRRRGQEARLRCSPMKGHSHVYWYRQLPEEGLKFMVYLQKENIIDESGMPKERFSAEFPKEGPSILRIQQVVRGDSAAYFCASSSDSSPSVRGYTFGSGTRLTVV.

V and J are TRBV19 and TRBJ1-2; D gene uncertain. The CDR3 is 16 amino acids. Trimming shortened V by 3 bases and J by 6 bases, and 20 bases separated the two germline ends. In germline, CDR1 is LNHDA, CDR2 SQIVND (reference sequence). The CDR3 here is CASSIPPAGMTNGYTF. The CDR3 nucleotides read TGTGCCAGTAGTATCCCGCCGGCCGGGATGACTAATGGCTACACCTTC.

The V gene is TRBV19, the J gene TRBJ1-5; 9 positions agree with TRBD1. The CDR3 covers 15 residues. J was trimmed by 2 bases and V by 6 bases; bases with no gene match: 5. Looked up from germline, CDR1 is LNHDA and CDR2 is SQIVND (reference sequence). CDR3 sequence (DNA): TGTGCCAGTAGACAACAGGGGGCCGGCAATCAGCCCCAGCATTTT. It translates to CASRQQGAGNQPQHF. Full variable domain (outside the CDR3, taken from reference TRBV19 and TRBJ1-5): DGGITQSPKYLFRKEGQNVTLSCEQNLNHDAMYWYRQDPGQGLRLIYYSQIVNDFQKGDIAEGYSVSREKKESFPLTVTSAQKNPTAFYLCASRQQGAGNQPQHFGDGTRLSIL.

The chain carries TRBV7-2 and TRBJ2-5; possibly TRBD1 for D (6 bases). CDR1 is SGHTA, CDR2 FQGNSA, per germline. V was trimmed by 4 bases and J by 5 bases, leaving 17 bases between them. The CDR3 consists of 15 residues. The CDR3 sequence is CASSYGQPKLETQYF. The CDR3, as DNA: TGTGCCAGCAGCTACGGACAGCCGAAACTGGAGACCCAGTACTTC.

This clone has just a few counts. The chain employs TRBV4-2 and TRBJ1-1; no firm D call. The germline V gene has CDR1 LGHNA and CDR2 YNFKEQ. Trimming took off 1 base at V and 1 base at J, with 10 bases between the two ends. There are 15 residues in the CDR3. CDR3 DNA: TGTGCCAGCAGCCAAGTTAGCGGGGAGAACACTGAAGCTTTCTTT. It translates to CASSQVSGENTEAFF.

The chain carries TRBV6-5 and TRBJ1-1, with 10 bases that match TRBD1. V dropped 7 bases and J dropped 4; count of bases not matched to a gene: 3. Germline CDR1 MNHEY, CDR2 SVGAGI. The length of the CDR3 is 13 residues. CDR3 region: CASTGTGVTEAFF. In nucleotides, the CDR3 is TGTGCCAGCACCGGGACAGGGGTCACTGAAGCTTTCTTT.

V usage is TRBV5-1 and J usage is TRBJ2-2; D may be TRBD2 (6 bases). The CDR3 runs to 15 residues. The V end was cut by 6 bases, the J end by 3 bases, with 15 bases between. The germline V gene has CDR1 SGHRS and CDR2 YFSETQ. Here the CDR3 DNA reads TGCGCCAGCAAATTCCGGGGAGGTCACACCGGGGAGCTGTTTTTT. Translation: CASKFRGGHTGELFF.

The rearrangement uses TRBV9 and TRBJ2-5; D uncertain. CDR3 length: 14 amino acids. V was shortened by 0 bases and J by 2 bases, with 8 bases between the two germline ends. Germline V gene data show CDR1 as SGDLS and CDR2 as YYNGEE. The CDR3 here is CASSVDLGQETQYF. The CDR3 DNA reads TGTGCCAGCAGCGTAGATCTCGGTCAAGAGACCCAGTACTTC.

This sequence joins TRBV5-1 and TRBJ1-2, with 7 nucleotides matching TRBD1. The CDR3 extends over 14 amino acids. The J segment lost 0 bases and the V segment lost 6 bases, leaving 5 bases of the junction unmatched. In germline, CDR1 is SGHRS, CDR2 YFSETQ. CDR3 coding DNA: TGCGCCAGCACCTCCGGGACAGCTAACTATGGCTACACCTTC. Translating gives CASTSGTANYGYTF. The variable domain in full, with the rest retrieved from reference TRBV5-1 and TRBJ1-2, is KAGVTQTPRYLIKTRGQQVTLSCSPISGHRSVSWYQQTPGQGLQFLFEYFSETQRNKGNFPGRFSGRQFSNSRSEMNVSTLELGDSALYLCASTSGTANYGYTFGSGTRLTVV.

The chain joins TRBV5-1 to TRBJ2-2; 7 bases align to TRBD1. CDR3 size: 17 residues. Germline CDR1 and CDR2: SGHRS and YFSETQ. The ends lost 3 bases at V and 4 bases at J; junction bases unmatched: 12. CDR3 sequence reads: CASSYQYRGRGTGELFF. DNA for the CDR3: TGCGCCAGCAGCTACCAATACAGGGGCCGTGGCACCGGGGAGCTGTTTTTT.

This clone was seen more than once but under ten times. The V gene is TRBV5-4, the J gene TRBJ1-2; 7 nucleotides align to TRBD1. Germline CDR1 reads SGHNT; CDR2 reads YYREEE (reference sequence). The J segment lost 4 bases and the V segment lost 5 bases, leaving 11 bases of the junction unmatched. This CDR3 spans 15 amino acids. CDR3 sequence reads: CASSMTGSGFYGYTF. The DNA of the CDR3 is TGTGCCAGCAGTATGACAGGGAGTGGGTTCTATGGCTACACCTTC.

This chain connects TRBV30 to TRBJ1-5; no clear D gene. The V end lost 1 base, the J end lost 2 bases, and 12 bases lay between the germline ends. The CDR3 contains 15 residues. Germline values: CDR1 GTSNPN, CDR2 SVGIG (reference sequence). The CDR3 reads CAWSAGSTGNQPQHF. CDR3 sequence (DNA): TGTGCCTGGAGTGCGGGGAGTACGGGCAATCAGCCCCAGCATTTT.

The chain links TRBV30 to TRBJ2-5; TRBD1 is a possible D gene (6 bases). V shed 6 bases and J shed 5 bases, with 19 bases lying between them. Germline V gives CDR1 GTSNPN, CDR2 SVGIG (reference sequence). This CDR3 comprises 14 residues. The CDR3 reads CACPGTWGIETQYF. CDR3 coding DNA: TGTGCCTGTCCCGGGACATGGGGAATCGAGACCCAGTACTTC.

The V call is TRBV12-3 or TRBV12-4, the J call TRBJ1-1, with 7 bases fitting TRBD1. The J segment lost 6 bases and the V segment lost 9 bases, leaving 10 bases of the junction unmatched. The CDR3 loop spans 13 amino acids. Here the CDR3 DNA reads TGTGCCAGTCGACAGGGTCGGGTCGCTGAAGCTTTCTTT. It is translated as CASRQGRVAEAFF.

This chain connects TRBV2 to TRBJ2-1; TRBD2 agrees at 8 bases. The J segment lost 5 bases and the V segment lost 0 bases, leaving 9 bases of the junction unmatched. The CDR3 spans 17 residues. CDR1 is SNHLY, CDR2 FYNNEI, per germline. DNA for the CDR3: TGTGCCAGCAGTGAAGCGCTTACGCGGGGGGCCGACAATGAGCAGTTCTTC. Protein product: CASSEALTRGADNEQFF.

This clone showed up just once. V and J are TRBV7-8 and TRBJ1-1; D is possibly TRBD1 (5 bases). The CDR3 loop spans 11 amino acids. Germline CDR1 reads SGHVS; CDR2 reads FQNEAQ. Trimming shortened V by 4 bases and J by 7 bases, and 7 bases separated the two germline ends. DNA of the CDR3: TGTGCCAGCAGCTCGACAGTTGAAGCTTTCTTT. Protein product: CASSSTVEAFF. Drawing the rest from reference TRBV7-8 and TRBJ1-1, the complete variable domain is GAGVSQSPRYKVAKRGQDVALRCDPISGHVSLFWYQQALGQGPEFLTYFQNEAQLDKSGLPSDRFFAERPEGSVSTLKIQRTQQEDSAVYLCASSSTVEAFFGQGTRLTVV.

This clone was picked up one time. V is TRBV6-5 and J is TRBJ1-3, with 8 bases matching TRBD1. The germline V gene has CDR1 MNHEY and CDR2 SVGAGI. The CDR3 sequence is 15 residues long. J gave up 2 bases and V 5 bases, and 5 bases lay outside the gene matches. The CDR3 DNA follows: TGTGCCAGCAGTCAAACGGACAGGGCTGGAAACACCATATATTTT. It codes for CASSQTDRAGNTIYF.

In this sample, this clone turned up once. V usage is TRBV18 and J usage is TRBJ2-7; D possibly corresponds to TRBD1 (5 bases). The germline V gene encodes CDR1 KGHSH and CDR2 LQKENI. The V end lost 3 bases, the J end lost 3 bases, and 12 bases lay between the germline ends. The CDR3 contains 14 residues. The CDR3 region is CASSPPDKSYEQYF. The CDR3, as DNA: TGTGCCAGCTCACCGCCGGACAAGAGCTACGAGCAGTACTTC.

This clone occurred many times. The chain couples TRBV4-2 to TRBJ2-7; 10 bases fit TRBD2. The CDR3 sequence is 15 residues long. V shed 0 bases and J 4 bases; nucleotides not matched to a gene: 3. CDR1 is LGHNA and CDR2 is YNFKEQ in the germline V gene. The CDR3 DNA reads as TGTGCCAGCAGCCAAGATCGGACTAGCGGTTACGAGCAGTACTTC. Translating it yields CASSQDRTSGYEQYF.